This paragraph reports one T cell receptor (beta chain). Antigen unknown. One end of the junction fails to match germline, which may point to a read error. These data originate in a study of blood T cells in healthy people across ages. The second PCR ran about 7 to 12 cycles with a sample-barcoded 5' primer and J-beta primers. TCRdb redid the calling of the 5' RACE reads with MiXCR, one entry per CDR3 protein. This table has roughly 1,500,000 distinct CDR3 sequences, 42% appearing once. General study points: Both higher diversity and more naive CD4+ cells marked long-lived donors when set against aged donors.

The sequencing input was blood. The source is a young woman in good health.

CDR3 in amino acids: CASSPPGLDRNGQFF. CDR3 in DNA: TGTGCCAGCAGTCCCCCAGGACTAGACCGTAATGGGCAGTTCTTC. The chain recombines TRBV6-1 with TRBJ2-1; 7 bases line up with TRBD2. In germline, CDR1 is MNHNS, CDR2 SASEGT. The CDR3 contains 15 residues.